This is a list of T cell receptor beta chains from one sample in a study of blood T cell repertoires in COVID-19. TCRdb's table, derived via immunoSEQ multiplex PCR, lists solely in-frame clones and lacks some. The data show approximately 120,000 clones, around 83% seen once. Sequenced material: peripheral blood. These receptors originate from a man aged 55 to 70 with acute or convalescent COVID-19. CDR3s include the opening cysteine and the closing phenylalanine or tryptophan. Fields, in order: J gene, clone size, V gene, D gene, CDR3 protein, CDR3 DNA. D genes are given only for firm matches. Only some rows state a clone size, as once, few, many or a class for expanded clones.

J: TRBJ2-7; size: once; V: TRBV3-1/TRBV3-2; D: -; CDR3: CASSQGLVGSYEQYF; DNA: TGTGCCAGCAGCCAAGGACTAGTGGGTAGCTACGAGCAGTACTTC
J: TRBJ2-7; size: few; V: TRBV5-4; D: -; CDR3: CASRPPGAGYEQYF; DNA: TGTGCCAGCAGACCTCCGGGAGCGGGCTACGAGCAGTACTTC
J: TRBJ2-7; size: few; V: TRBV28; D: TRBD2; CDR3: CASEAGVRYEQYF; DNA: TGTGCCAGCGAAGCGGGAGTTCGCTACGAGCAGTACTTC
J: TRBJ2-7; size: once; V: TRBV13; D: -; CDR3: CASSFEGGLGYEQYF; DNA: TGTGCCAGCAGCTTCGAGGGCGGATTAGGCTACGAGCAGTACTTC
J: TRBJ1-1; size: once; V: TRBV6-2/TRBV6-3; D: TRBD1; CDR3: CASSPWTGGRDAAFF; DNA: TGTGCCAGCAGCCCTTGGACAGGGGGCCGGGACGCAGCTTTCTTT
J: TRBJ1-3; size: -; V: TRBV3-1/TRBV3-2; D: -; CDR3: CASSQDYRNTIYF; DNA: TGTGCCAGCAGCCAAGACTATAGAAACACCATATATTTT
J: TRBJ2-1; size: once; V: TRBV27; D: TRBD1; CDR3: CASSLKTGVRIVNEQFF; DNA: TGTGCCAGCAGTCTCAAGACAGGGGTAAGAATAGTGAATGAGCAGTTCTTC
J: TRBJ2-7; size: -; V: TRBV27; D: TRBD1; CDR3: CASSFLRTGGDTYEQYF; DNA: TGTGCCAGCAGTTTTCTCCGGACAGGGGGTGACACCTACGAGCAGTACTTC
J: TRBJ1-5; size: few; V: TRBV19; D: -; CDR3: CASSIQAGGPQHF; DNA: TGTGCCAGTAGTATCCAGGCCGGGGGGCCCCAGCATTTT
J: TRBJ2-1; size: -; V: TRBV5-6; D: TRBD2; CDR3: CASSGALADNYNEQFF; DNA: TGTGCCAGCAGCGGGGCTCTAGCGGACAATTACAATGAGCAGTTCTTC
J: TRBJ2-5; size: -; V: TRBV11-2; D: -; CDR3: CASSLGGTYQETQYF; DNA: TGTGCCAGCAGCTTAGGAGGCACCTACCAAGAGACCCAGTACTTC
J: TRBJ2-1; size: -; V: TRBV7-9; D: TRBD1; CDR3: CASRPKPGQGFGYNEQFF; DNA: TGTGCCAGCAGACCTAAACCGGGACAGGGATTTGGATACAATGAGCAGTTCTTC
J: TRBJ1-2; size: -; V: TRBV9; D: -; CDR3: CASSVDLGAGYGYTF; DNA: TGTGCCAGCAGCGTAGATTTGGGGGCAGGTTATGGCTACACCTTC
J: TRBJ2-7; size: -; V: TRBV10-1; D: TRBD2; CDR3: CASSTRDIPSGRNEQYF; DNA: TGCGCCAGCTCTACCCGGGACATCCCTAGCGGGAGGAACGAGCAGTACTTC
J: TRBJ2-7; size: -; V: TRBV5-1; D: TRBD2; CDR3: CASSPVAGTSYEQYF; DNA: TGCGCCAGCAGTCCCGTAGCGGGAACGAGCTACGAGCAGTACTTC
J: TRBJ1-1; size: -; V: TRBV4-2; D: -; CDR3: CASSQEVGRGEAFF; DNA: TGTGCCAGCAGCCAAGAGGTTGGGAGGGGTGAAGCTTTCTTT
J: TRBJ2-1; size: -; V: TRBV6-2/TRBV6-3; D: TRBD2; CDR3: CASSYGLAGGTNEQFF; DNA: TGTGCCAGCAGTTACGGACTAGCGGGAGGAACCAATGAGCAGTTCTTC
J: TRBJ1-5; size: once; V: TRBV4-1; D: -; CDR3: CASSPQGGNQPQHF; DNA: TGCGCCAGCAGCCCACAGGGAGGCAATCAGCCCCAGCATTTT
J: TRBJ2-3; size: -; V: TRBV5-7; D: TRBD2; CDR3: CASSLGLAEENDTQYF; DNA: TGTGCCAGCAGCTTGGGCCTAGCGGAGGAGAACGATACGCAGTATTTT
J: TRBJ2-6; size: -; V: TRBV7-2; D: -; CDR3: CASSLNTAGANVLTF; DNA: TGTGCCAGCAGCTTAAACACAGCTGGGGCCAACGTCCTGACTTTC
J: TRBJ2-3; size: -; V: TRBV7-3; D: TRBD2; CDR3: CASTTEGASGGQYF; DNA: TGTGCCAGCACCACCGAAGGAGCTAGCGGGGGGCAGTATTTT
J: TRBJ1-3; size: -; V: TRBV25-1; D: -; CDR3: CASSESTGRLSGNTIYF; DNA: TGTGCCAGCAGTGAATCAACTGGCAGACTCTCTGGAAACACCATATATTTT
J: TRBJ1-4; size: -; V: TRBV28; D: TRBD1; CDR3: CASSLAQGADEKLFF; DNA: TGTGCCAGCAGTTTAGCCCAGGGGGCAGATGAAAAACTGTTTTTT
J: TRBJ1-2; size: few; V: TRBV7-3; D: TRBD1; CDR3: CASSLRPDRGRSGYTF; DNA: TGTGCCAGCAGCTTAAGGCCGGACAGGGGGAGGTCTGGCTACACCTTC
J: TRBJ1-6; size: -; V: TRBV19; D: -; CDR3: CASSVDRQNSPLHF; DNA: TGTGCCAGTAGCGTCGACAGGCAAAATTCACCCCTCCACTTT
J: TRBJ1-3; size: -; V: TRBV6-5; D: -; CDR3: CASRDTLGLGNTIYF; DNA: TGTGCCAGCAGGGACACGCTAGGGCTCGGAAACACCATATATTTT
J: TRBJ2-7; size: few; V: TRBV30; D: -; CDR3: CACQKEGPEQYF; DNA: TGTGCCTGCCAAAAGGAGGGGCCCGAGCAGTACTTC
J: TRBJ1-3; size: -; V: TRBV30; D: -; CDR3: CAWSPGDSGNTIYF; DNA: TGTGCCTGGAGCCCGGGAGACTCTGGAAACACCATATATTTT
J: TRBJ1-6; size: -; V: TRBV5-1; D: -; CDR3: CASSQRGDSPLHF; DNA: TGCGCCAGCAGCCAAAGAGGAGATTCACCCCTCCACTTT
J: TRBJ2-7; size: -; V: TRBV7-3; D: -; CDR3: CASSPGVGREQYF; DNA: TGTGCCAGCAGCCCCGGGGTAGGGCGGGAGCAGTACTTC
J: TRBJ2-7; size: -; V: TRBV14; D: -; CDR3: CASSQDRGRSYEQYF; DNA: TGTGCCAGCAGCCAAGACAGAGGGAGATCCTACGAGCAGTACTTC
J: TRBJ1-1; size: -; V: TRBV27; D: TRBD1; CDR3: CASTFTGGGTEAFF; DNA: TGTGCCAGCACCTTTACAGGGGGTGGAACTGAAGCTTTCTTT
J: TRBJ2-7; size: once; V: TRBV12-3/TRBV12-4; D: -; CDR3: CASSLSLGEQYF; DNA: TGTGCCAGCAGTCTCAGCCTAGGTGAGCAGTACTTC
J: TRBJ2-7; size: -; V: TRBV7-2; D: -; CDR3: CASSLEISGYEQYF; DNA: TGTGCCAGCAGCTTAGAGATTAGCGGTTACGAGCAGTACTTC
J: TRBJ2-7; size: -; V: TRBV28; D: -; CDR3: CASSLTMSSYEQYF; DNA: TGTGCCAGCAGTCTGACAATGTCCTCCTACGAGCAGTACTTC
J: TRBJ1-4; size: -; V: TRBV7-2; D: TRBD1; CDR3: CASSFSGTGYEEKLFF; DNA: TGTGCCAGCAGCTTTTCCGGGACAGGGTATGAGGAAAAACTGTTTTTT
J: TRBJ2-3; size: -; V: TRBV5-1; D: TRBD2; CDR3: CASSLLAGGGIRTDTQYF; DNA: TGCGCCAGCAGCTTACTAGCGGGAGGAGGGATTAGAACAGATACGCAGTATTTT
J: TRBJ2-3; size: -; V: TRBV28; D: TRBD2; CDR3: CASRPPSGRADTQYF; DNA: TGTGCCAGCAGGCCCCCTAGCGGGAGGGCAGATACGCAGTATTTT
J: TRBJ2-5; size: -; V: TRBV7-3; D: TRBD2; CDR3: CASSLTGREETQYF; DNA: TGTGCCAGCAGCTTAACGGGGAGGGAAGAGACCCAGTACTTC
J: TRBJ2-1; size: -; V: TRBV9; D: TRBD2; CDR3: CASSRGTSASNEQFF; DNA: TGTGCCAGCAGTAGGGGGACTAGCGCTTCCAATGAGCAGTTCTTC
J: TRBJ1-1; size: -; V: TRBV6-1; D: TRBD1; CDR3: CASSESDREEAFF; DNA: TGTGCCAGCAGTGAATCGGACAGGGAAGAAGCTTTCTTT
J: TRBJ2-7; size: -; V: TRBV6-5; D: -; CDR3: CASTRTESSYEQYF; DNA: TGTGCCAGCACCCGAACGGAGAGCTCCTACGAGCAGTACTTC
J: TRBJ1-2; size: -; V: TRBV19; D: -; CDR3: CASSLTANYGYTF; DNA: TGTGCCAGTAGCCTAACAGCTAACTATGGCTACACCTTC
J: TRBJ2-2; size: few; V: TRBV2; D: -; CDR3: CASSEGLEGATGELFF; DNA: TGTGCCAGCAGTGAAGGGCTGGAGGGGGCAACCGGGGAGCTGTTTTTT
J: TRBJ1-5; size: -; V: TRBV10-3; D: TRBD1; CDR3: CAIRDSLNQPQHF; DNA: TGTGCCATCCGGGACAGCCTCAATCAGCCCCAGCATTTT
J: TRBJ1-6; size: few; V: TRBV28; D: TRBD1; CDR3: CASSLLILRGQGLRALHF; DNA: TGTGCCAGCAGTTTATTGATTTTGCGGGGACAGGGGTTGCGGGCCCTCCACTTT